This T cell receptor beta chain was captured in a study of cytomegalovirus exposure and HLA in healthy donors (dated by TCRdb to about 2017). Regarding the research as a whole: A later analysis indicated that the 95 to 150 validation repertoires were generated on the platform also employed for the roughly 650 repertoires of the first cohort. The study aimed to test whether signatures of past pathogen exposure could be identified by cataloging public T cell receptors. A separate validation cohort of over 95 different subjects was used in addition to the approximately 700-subject first cohort. High-throughput TCR immunosequencing, statistical association of individual TCRs with disease status, and machine learning were combined to predict cytomegalovirus infection status. Study-level results and caveats: Three of the identified cytomegalovirus-associated TCR beta chains were confirmed in vitro to be specific for cytomegalovirus antigens. In a later analysis, TCRs clustered in the first cohort were found to also tend to co-occur in the 110 or so validation repertoires, with 90% to 95% of cluster scores above 0. All 110 or so repertoires were used to score co-occurrence in the validation cohort in a later analysis, because that analysis had no HLA typing for the cohort. The classifier was reported to diagnose cytomegalovirus status with high specificity and sensitivity in both the original and validation cohorts. The authors suggested that the approach could potentially be generalized to other disease states and immunological phenotypes. A total of 150 or so TCR beta chains were listed by the study as associated with cytomegalovirus. Most TCR sequences were seen in very few donors, while some public TCRs were found in many individuals.

Library construction relied on the immunoSEQ multiplex PCR assay. Processing in the source paper ran as follows. To diagnose cytomegalovirus status from the catalog of TCR beta chain sequences, a statistical classification framework was built. Sourced from immuneACCESS, this table was stored by TCRdb with only in-frame sequences that have V and J called. A share of the clones is absent; for the studies checked, an unresolved V gene accounts for under half, and the remainder has no known explanation. The V and J calls and clone size are taken from that table; D and trimming were inferred from the DNA. This sample is represented by hundreds of thousands of clones; roughly 88% of them were singletons. In total, the top ten clones hold over 0.75% of the sample. Donors formed part of the validation cohort, which comprised about 130 subjects and was distinct from the first cohort of over 500 subjects.

In the case of this clone: The antigen it binds to is not known. Per-base qualities were not stored, and no clone one base away is much larger.

The germline V gene yields MRHNA for CDR1 and SNTAGT for CDR2. V and J are trimmed by 3 bases and 6 bases, and the gene matches miss 5 bases of the junction. Spanning cysteine to phenylalanine, the CDR3 consists of 14 amino acids. The sequence is cut down to CDR3 DNA, 42 bases in frame from base 1. The sample taken for sequencing was PBMCs. This TCR was sampled from a woman between 18 and 30 years old in good health and CMV-seronegative. The receptor chain draws on TRBV6-4 and TRBJ2-1; 7 junctional bases match TRBD1. The nucleotide sequence reads as follows: TGTGCCAGCAGTGAAGGGGGCTGGGGCAATGAGCAGTTCTTC. This gives the protein CASSEGGWGNEQFF.